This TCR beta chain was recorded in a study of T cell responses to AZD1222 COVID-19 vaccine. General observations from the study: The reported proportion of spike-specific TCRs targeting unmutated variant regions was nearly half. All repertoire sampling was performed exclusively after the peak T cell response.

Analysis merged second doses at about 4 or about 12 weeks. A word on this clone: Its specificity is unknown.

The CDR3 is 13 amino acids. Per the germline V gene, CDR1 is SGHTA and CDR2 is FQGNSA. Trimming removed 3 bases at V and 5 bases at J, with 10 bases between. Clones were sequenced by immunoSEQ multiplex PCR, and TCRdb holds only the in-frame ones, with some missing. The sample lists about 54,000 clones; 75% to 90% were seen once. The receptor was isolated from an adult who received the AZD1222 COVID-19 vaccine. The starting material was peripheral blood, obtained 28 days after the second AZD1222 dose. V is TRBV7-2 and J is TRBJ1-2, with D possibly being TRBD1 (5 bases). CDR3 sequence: CASSFDRIYGYTF. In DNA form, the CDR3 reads TGTGCCAGCAGCTTCGACAGAATTTATGGCTACACCTTC.